These T cell receptor beta chains were read from a single sample in a study of blood T cell repertoires in COVID-19. The assay was immunoSEQ multiplex PCR, and TCRdb's table has in-frame clones only and misses some. The sample consists of roughly 230,000 clones, 70% to 90% of them appearing once. Sequencing was done on a sample of peripheral blood. Receptors were obtained from a man aged 45-65 years with acute or convalescent COVID-19. The CDR3 runs from the conserved cysteine through the conserved F or W. The order of the fields is CDR3 protein, J gene, V gene.

CASTPWGKLGQGGNEQYF	TRBJ2-7	TRBV19
CASSLSGGSSGANVLTF	TRBJ2-6	TRBV3-1/TRBV3-2
CASSLALGAGGLRETQYF	TRBJ2-5	TRBV7-8
CASSPGTTGETQYF	TRBJ2-5	TRBV18
CASSSSGSTTGELFF	TRBJ2-2	TRBV19
CASSYSDGGSGNTIYF	TRBJ1-3	TRBV6-5
CSVLVGYEQYF	TRBJ2-7	TRBV20-1
CASSVNSGTKTGELFF	TRBJ2-2	TRBV9
CSVQPGTAYEQYF	TRBJ2-7	TRBV29-1
CASSGSRGRNEQFF	TRBJ2-1	TRBV10-2
CASSLQGFEKLFF	TRBJ1-4	TRBV27
CASSSTGGSPLHF	TRBJ1-6	TRBV6-1
CASVRDRSLNTEAFF	TRBJ1-1	TRBV4-2
CASSQGNDREQYF	TRBJ2-7	TRBV3-1/TRBV3-2
CASSARLRGSGDTQYF	TRBJ2-3	TRBV9
CASSSQGPNTEAFF	TRBJ1-1	TRBV10-1
CASRDSYNSPLHF	TRBJ1-6	TRBV5-8
CSAGGQYNGYTF	TRBJ1-2	TRBV29-1
CASSQVEVMNTEAFF	TRBJ1-1	TRBV4-1
CASREQGPEPITEAFF	TRBJ1-1	TRBV23-1
CASSLTLAGGPKNIQYF	TRBJ2-4	TRBV3-1/TRBV3-2
CASSPLDNAKDTQYF	TRBJ2-3	TRBV14
CASSQDWDGGTQYF	TRBJ2-3	TRBV4-1